The 8 T cell receptor beta chains below were found in one sample sequenced in a study of Graves' ophthalmopathy and Graves' hyperthyroidism. RNA transcripts were the template, and TCR beta CDR3 regions were amplified from them. HTBI-primed RT-PCR formed the first round, and a multiplex PCR formed the second. In TCRdb, the multiplex PCR reads were re-called with MiXCR into one record per CDR3 protein. The table lists hundreds of thousands of distinct CDR3 sequences, roughly two fifths of them singletons, with roughly 3% in the top ten. The source material was peripheral blood. The source of these receptors is an adult man with Graves' ophthalmopathy.

This clonotype was counted ten times or more. The chain uses TRBV29-1 and TRBJ2-2; 7 nucleotides line up with TRBD2. V shed 2 bases, J shed 5 bases, and the junction held 5 bases outside the gene matches. This CDR3 has 14 residues. The germline V gene encodes CDR1 SQVTM and CDR2 ANQGSEA. CDR3 sequence reads: CSVEFGRGTGELFF. For the CDR3, the DNA is TGCAGCGTTGAATTTGGGCGGGGGACCGGGGAGCTGTTTTTT.

There are many counts of this clonotype. The chain links TRBV25-1 to TRBJ2-3; TRBD1 agrees at 9 bases. V gave up 7 bases and J gave up 2 bases; unmatched junction bases: 7. CDR1 and CDR2 (germline): MGHDK, SYGVNS. The CDR3 runs to 15 residues. In DNA, the CDR3 is TGTGCCAGCACCACGGGACAGGGCCACACAGATACGCAGTATTTT. Its protein is CASTTGQGHTDTQYF.

This clonotype showed up many times. J is TRBJ1-2 and V is TRBV10-3; D uncertain. From germline, CDR1 is ENHRY and CDR2 SYGVKD. This CDR3 contains 11 residues. Trimming cost V 7 bases and J 8 bases, with 11 bases left between them. CDR3 loop: CAITGVGGYTF. The DNA for the CDR3 is TGTGCCATCACCGGGGTGGGAGGCTACACCTTC.

This clonotype was observed many times. The chain employs TRBV19 and TRBJ1-1, with D unresolved. Trimming cost V 10 bases and J 6 bases, with 18 bases left between them. Germline CDR1 is LNHDA and CDR2 is SQIVND (reference sequence). The CDR3 has 13 residues. The CDR3 DNA follows: TGTGCCACCAACGGTCGCTCGGGCGCTGAAGCTTTCTTT. It translates to CATNGRSGAEAFF.

This clonotype occurred once. A much larger clone lies a single base off, so this may be a read error. The chain is built from TRBV19 and TRBJ1-2; maybe TRBD1 (6 bases). The CDR3 extends over 15 amino acids. CDR1 and CDR2 from the germline V gene are LNHDA and SQIVND (reference sequence). The CDR3 reads CASTATGAANHGYTF. DNA of the CDR3: TGTGCCAGTACCGCGACAGGAGCAGCTAACCATGGCTACACCTTC.

This clonotype turned up a few times. The chain is built from TRBV5-1 and TRBJ2-7; TRBD1 matches 8 bases. This CDR3 has 13 amino acids. Unmatched junction bases numbered 6, after V lost 5 bases and J lost 5 bases. The germline CDR1 and CDR2 sequences are SGHRS and YFSETQ. In DNA form, the CDR3 reads TGCGCCAGCAGGGGGGACAGGATCCACGAGCAGTACTTC. It translates to CASRGDRIHEQYF.

V is TRBV4-3 and J is TRBJ2-2; D not certain. V was trimmed by 4 bases and J by 0 bases, leaving 9 bases between them. Germline CDR1 reads LGHNA; CDR2 reads YSLEER. The CDR3 totals 15 residues. In nucleotides, the CDR3 is TGCGCCAGCAGCCTCCGACGGACGAACACCGGGGAGCTGTTTTTT. It is translated as CASSLRRTNTGELFF.

This clonotype turned up a few times. The J gene is TRBJ1-3, the V gene TRBV5-1; TRBD1 might be the D (6 bases). V lost 2 bases, J lost 1 base, and 19 bases lay in between. In germline, CDR1 is SGHRS, CDR2 YFSETQ. The CDR3 covers 18 residues. This CDR3 reads CASSLDFTGSSSGNTIYF. The CDR3, as DNA: TGCGCCAGCAGCTTAGACTTCACAGGGAGCTCTTCTGGAAACACCATATATTTT.